What follows are 26 T cell receptor beta chains derived from one specimen sequenced in a study of cytomegalovirus exposure and HLA in healthy donors. The PCR employed 60 Vbeta primers together with 13 Jbeta primers. TCRdb's copy holds only in-frame clones and misses some; the assay was immunoSEQ multiplex PCR. Recorded for this sample: around 130,000 clones. Material: PBMCs. The receptor set was obtained from a woman aged 60-75 years in good health and CMV-seronegative.

V gene TRBV15 combines with J gene TRBJ2-5, with 10 bases identical to TRBD2. CDR1 and CDR2 (germline): LNHNV, YYDKDF (reference sequence). This CDR3 has 16 amino acids. The J segment lost 3 bases and the V segment lost 2 bases, leaving 6 bases of the junction unmatched. The CDR3 region has the DNA TGTGCCACCAGCAGAACCTATGGACTAGCGGAAGAGACCCAGTACTTC. Amino acid sequence: CATSRTYGLAEETQYF.

The DNA for the CDR3 is TGCGCCAGCAGCGCGCTGAAGGACAGACACATGAACACTGAAGCTTTCTTT. The encoded protein is CASSALKDRHMNTEAFF. The chain employs TRBV5-1 and TRBJ1-1, with D perhaps matching TRBD1 (6 bases). The CDR3 extends over 17 amino acids. V shed 4 bases and J shed 0 bases, with 19 bases lying between them. CDR1 is SGHRS, CDR2 YFSETQ, per germline.

This sequence joins TRBV10-3 and TRBJ2-5; 10 bases match TRBD1. The length of the CDR3 is 16 residues. Unmatched junction bases numbered 6, after V lost 0 bases and J lost 5 bases. In germline, CDR1 is ENHRY, CDR2 SYGVKD. The CDR3 region is CAISESTGGPRETQYF. The DNA for the CDR3 is TGTGCCATCAGTGAGTCGACAGGGGGCCCCCGGGAGACCCAGTACTTC.

J is TRBJ2-5 and V is TRBV29-1; TRBD1 agrees at 7 bases. The CDR3 length is 13 residues. The trim removed 2 bases at V and 3 bases at J, leaving 3 bases unmatched. Germline V gives CDR1 SQVTM, CDR2 ANQGSEA. The CDR3 reads CSVERGREETQYF. CDR3 DNA sequence: TGCAGCGTTGAAAGGGGGCGAGAAGAGACCCAGTACTTC. Full variable domain (outside the CDR3, taken from reference TRBV29-1 and TRBJ2-5): SAVISQKPSRDICQRGTSLTIQCQVDSQVTMMFWYRQQPGQSLTLIATANQGSEATYESGFVIDKFPISRPNLTFSTLTVSNMSPEDSSIYLCSVERGREETQYFGPGTRLLVL.

The rearrangement links TRBV19 to TRBJ2-7, with 7 bases identical to TRBD2. CDR3 length equals 15 residues. V gave up 7 bases and J gave up 0 bases; unmatched junction bases: 9. Per germline, CDR1 LNHDA and CDR2 SQIVND (reference sequence). The CDR3 bases are TGTGCCAGTACGGTGAGCGGGACGAGCTCCTACGAGCAGTACTTC. It translates to CASTVSGTSSYEQYF.

The chain joins TRBV18 to TRBJ2-2, with a weak D call TRBD1 (6 bases). With 5 bases removed from V and 8 bases from J, the gap between germline ends came to 9 bases. CDR1 KGHSH and CDR2 LQKENI come from the germline V gene. The CDR3 is made up of 12 amino acids. CDR3: CASSIGQGELFF. In DNA form, the CDR3 reads TGTGCCAGCTCAATCGGACAGGGGGAGCTGTTTTTT. Combining the CDR3 with reference TRBV18 and TRBJ2-2 gives the whole variable domain NAGVMQNPRHLVRRRGQEARLRCSPMKGHSHVYWYRQLPEEGLKFMVYLQKENIIDESGMPKERFSAEFPKEGPSILRIQQVVRGDSAAYFCASSIGQGELFFGEGSRLTVL.

This chain connects TRBV10-3 to TRBJ1-1; D gene ambiguous. Germline V gives CDR1 ENHRY, CDR2 SYGVKD. The CDR3 has 11 residues. V was trimmed by 6 bases and J by 8 bases, leaving 10 bases between them. The CDR3: CAIRENMEAFF. CDR3 DNA sequence: TGTGCCATCAGAGAGAATATGGAAGCTTTCTTT.

The chain uses TRBV6-5 and TRBJ1-2, with D maybe TRBD1 (6 bases). The CDR3 has 13 amino acids. The ends were cut back, 2 bases at V and 5 bases at J, with 9 bases in the middle. Germline V lookup: CDR1 MNHEY, CDR2 SVGAGI. CDR3 amino acids: CASSYGQYYGYTF. The CDR3 coding sequence is TGTGCCAGCAGTTACGGACAGTATTATGGCTACACCTTC.

The chain carries TRBV11-3 and TRBJ2-2; 14 positions agree with TRBD2. The CDR3 runs to 16 residues. After removal of 3 bases from V and 6 bases from J, the junction contained 3 bases not matched to a gene. The V gene's germline CDR1 is SGHNT and CDR2 YENEEA. DNA of the CDR3: TGTGCCAGCAGCTTCGGGACTAGCGGGAGAGCCGGGGAGCTGTTTTTT. It specifies CASSFGTSGRAGELFF. Combining the CDR3 with reference TRBV11-3 and TRBJ2-2 gives the whole variable domain EAGVVQSPRYKIIEKKQPVAFWCNPISGHNTLYWYLQNLGQGPELLIRYENEEAVDDSQLPKDRFSAERLKGVDSTLKIQPAELGDSAVYLCASSFGTSGRAGELFFGEGSRLTVL.

This chain connects TRBV10-3 to TRBJ1-1, with a tentative D call TRBD1 (5 bases). The V gene lost 4 bases and the J gene lost 1 base, with 7 bases spanning the gap. The CDR3 contains 13 residues. Looked up from germline, CDR1 is ENHRY and CDR2 is SYGVKD. CDR3: CAISGQPNTEAFF. Written as DNA, the CDR3 is TGTGCCATCAGTGGACAGCCGAACACTGAAGCTTTCTTT.

The rearrangement joins TRBV2 to TRBJ1-1; TRBD1 matches at 7 bases. There are 17 residues in the CDR3. V gave up 5 bases and J gave up 0 bases; unmatched junction bases: 12. Germline V gives CDR1 SNHLY, CDR2 FYNNEI. CDR3 nucleotide sequence: TGTGCCAGCAGTCAATCTACTCCGGGACAGATGAACACTGAAGCTTTCTTT. It specifies CASSQSTPGQMNTEAFF.

The J gene is TRBJ2-7, the V gene TRBV6-6; a weak D match, TRBD2 (5 bases). V was trimmed by 6 bases and J by 2 bases, leaving 20 bases between them. Germline V gene sequence: CDR1 MNHNY, CDR2 SVGAGI (reference sequence). This CDR3 is built from 16 residues. CDR3 residues: CASRKTSGSHPYEQYF. In DNA, the CDR3 is TGTGCCAGCAGGAAGACCTCGGGGTCCCATCCCTACGAGCAGTACTTC.

The V and J genes are TRBV29-1 and TRBJ1-1; no clear D. V lost 7 bases to trimming and J lost 4 bases, with 16 bases between them. Germline CDR1 and CDR2: SQVTM and ANQGSEA. This CDR3 contains 13 residues. This CDR3 is CSAARTEGTEAFF. The CDR3 nucleotides are TGCAGCGCCGCCCGCACTGAGGGCACTGAAGCTTTCTTT.

The V call is TRBV9, the J call TRBJ2-1, with D maybe TRBD2 (6 bases). V dropped 0 bases and J dropped 2 bases, with 9 bases sitting between them. The germline V gene has CDR1 SGDLS and CDR2 YYNGEE. This CDR3 is 15 amino acids long. CDR3 residues: CASSVDSGPYNEQFF. The DNA for the CDR3 is TGTGCCAGCAGCGTAGATAGCGGTCCCTACAATGAGCAGTTCTTC.

The rearrangement joins TRBV15 to TRBJ2-3; D may be TRBD2 (5 bases). This CDR3 is 13 amino acids long. V was trimmed by 3 bases and J by 7 bases, leaving 11 bases between them. Germline CDR1 reads LNHNV; CDR2 reads YYDKDF (reference sequence). The CDR3 bases are TGTGCCACCAGCAGTCTAGAGGGAAATACGCAGTATTTT. It specifies CATSSLEGNTQYF. The whole variable domain, remainder taken from reference TRBV15 and TRBJ2-3, is DAMVIQNPRYQVTQFGKPVTLSCSQTLNHNVMYWYQQKSSQAPKLLFHYYDKDFNNEADTPDNFQSRRPNTSFCFLDIRSPGLGDTAMYLCATSSLEGNTQYFGPGTRLTVL.

This chain links TRBV6-5 with TRBJ2-7; 7 bases are shared with TRBD2. CDR3 length: 16 amino acids. CDR1 and CDR2 (germline): MNHEY, SVGAGI. The V gene end was trimmed by 0 bases and the J gene end by 3 bases; junction bases not matched to a gene: 8. The DNA for the CDR3 is TGTGCCAGCAGTTACTCCGCGGGGGAGACCCACTACGAGCAGTACTTC. It encodes CASSYSAGETHYEQYF.

The rearrangement links TRBV11-2 to TRBJ2-6, with 7 bases that match TRBD1. The J segment lost 2 bases and the V segment lost 5 bases, leaving 12 bases of the junction unmatched. Germline CDR1 and CDR2: SGHAT and FQNNGV. This CDR3 region has 18 residues. The chain's CDR3 is CASSPPRQGIPGANVLTF. In nucleotides, the CDR3 is TGTGCCAGCAGCCCTCCTCGACAGGGCATCCCTGGGGCCAACGTCCTGACTTTC.

This rearrangement joins TRBV5-1 to TRBJ2-7; D possibly corresponds to TRBD2 (5 bases). V was cut by 1 base and J by 5 bases, with 13 bases left in between. Germline CDR1 SGHRS, CDR2 YFSETQ. The CDR3 contains 14 residues. CDR3 residues: CASSLSGIGHEQYF. The CDR3 DNA sequence: TGCGCCAGCAGCTTGTCCGGGATCGGCCACGAGCAGTACTTC.

V usage is TRBV28 and J usage is TRBJ2-3; D ambiguous. This CDR3 contains 17 residues. V was pared by 6 bases and J by 0 bases, with 19 bases between. Germline CDR1 MDHEN, CDR2 SYDVKM. The CDR3 sequence: CASSWAGTETSTDTQYF. In DNA form, the CDR3 reads TGTGCCAGCAGCTGGGCCGGAACAGAAACTAGCACAGATACGCAGTATTTT.

The V and J genes are TRBV28 and TRBJ2-5; 10 nucleotides align to TRBD1. The CDR3 spans 19 residues. Trimming at V came to 5 bases and at J to 1 base, leaving 16 bases not matched to a gene. CDR1 is MDHEN, CDR2 SYDVKM, per germline. CDR3 amino acids: CASSPPTGGAEGPQETQYF. DNA of the CDR3: TGTGCCAGCAGTCCCCCGACAGGGGGCGCGGAGGGCCCCCAAGAGACCCAGTACTTC.

CDR3 residues: CASSVVTGDTDTQYF. For the CDR3, the DNA is TGTGCCAGCAGCGTGGTGACAGGGGACACAGATACGCAGTATTTT. The rearrangement links TRBV6-1 to TRBJ2-3; TRBD1 matches 8 bases. The CDR3 loop spans 15 amino acids. V gave up 6 bases and J gave up 2 bases; unmatched junction bases: 7. Germline V gene lookup returns CDR1 MNHNS and CDR2 SASEGT.

V is TRBV27 and J is TRBJ1-2, with 8 bases aligning to TRBD1. Germline lookup yields CDR1 MNHEY and CDR2 SMNVEV (reference sequence). Trimming removed 2 bases from V and 7 bases from J; junction bases left unmatched: 6. The CDR3 totals 14 residues. The CDR3, as DNA: TGTGCCAGCAGTTTAGCAGGGGGCGCGTCTGGCTACACCTTC. This encodes CASSLAGGASGYTF.

This sequence joins TRBV9 and TRBJ2-7; 7 bases agree with TRBD2. V lost 0 bases and J lost 3; bases outside the gene matches: 6. CDR3 length equals 15 residues. CDR1 and CDR2 from the germline V gene are SGDLS and YYNGEE. The CDR3 coding sequence is TGTGCCAGCAGCGTAGATGGGACTACCTTCTACGAGCAGTACTTC. Amino acid sequence: CASSVDGTTFYEQYF.

The genes are TRBV10-3 and TRBJ2-1; D is unclear. Germline V lookup: CDR1 ENHRY, CDR2 SYGVKD. The CDR3 has 15 amino acids. V lost 1 base, J lost 0 bases, and 7 bases lay in between. The CDR3 sequence is CAISELVPSYNEQFF. CDR3 coding DNA: TGTGCCATCAGTGAGTTAGTTCCCTCCTACAATGAGCAGTTCTTC.

The chain combines TRBV5-1 with TRBJ1-1; tentatively, D is TRBD1 (5 bases). V shed 1 base and J shed 6 bases, with 7 bases lying between them. This CDR3 has 12 residues. Looked up from germline, CDR1 is SGHRS and CDR2 is YFSETQ. The CDR3 DNA sequence: TGCGCCAGCAGCTTGTACAGGTCTGAAGCTTTCTTT. Protein sequence: CASSLYRSEAFF.

V gene TRBV10-3 combines with J gene TRBJ1-2; D is perhaps TRBD1 (6 bases). The CDR3 loop spans 14 amino acids. V lost 3 bases, J lost 8 bases, and 16 bases lay in between. Germline-derived CDR1 and CDR2 are ENHRY and SYGVKD. The CDR3 loop reads CAISEGGIPGGYTF. For the CDR3, the DNA is TGTGCCATCAGTGAAGGGGGAATACCGGGGGGCTACACCTTC.